The 32 T cell receptor beta chains reported below all come from one sample, sequenced in a study of early T cells in non-severe SARS-CoV-2 infection. TCRdb recomputed calls from the 5' RACE reads with MiXCR, one row per CDR3 protein. The sample lists 85,000 to 100,000 distinct CDR3 sequences, roughly 9.6% occurring once. The sample consisted of whole blood. The receptors shown here come from an adult who was a healthcare worker with PCR-confirmed SARS-CoV-2 infection or an uninfected control (not recorded which).

This clonotype has a handful of counts. The chain joins TRBV29-1 to TRBJ1-1, with D tentatively TRBD1 (5 bases). Germline V lookup: CDR1 SQVTM, CDR2 ANQGSEA. V dropped 2 bases and J dropped 2 bases, with 9 bases sitting between them. The CDR3 covers 13 residues. The CDR3 region is CSVESTANTEAFF. The CDR3 nucleotides are TGCAGCGTTGAATCGACAGCAAACACTGAAGCTTTCTTT.

In this sample, this clonotype turned up many times. The chain employs TRBV6-1 and TRBJ2-7; 7 bases fit TRBD2. J was trimmed by 7 bases and V by 1 base; bases with no gene match: 4. Germline assignment: CDR1 MNHNS and CDR2 SASEGT. CDR3 length: 13 amino acids. The CDR3 DNA reads TGTGCCAGCAGTGAAGGCGGGGAGGGGGAGCAGTACTTC. This encodes CASSEGGEGEQYF.

The sample holds many counts of this clonotype. The rearrangement links TRBV11-2 to TRBJ2-7; tentative D call: TRBD1 (5 bases). Germline assignment: CDR1 SGHAT and CDR2 FQNNGV. The CDR3 covers 16 residues. V shed 4 bases and J shed 0 bases, with 16 bases lying between them. The CDR3: CASSSGPSGSSYEQYF. The CDR3 bases are TGTGCCAGCAGCTCAGGGCCCTCGGGTTCCTCCTACGAGCAGTACTTC.

This clonotype was counted many times. The rearrangement joins TRBV4-1 to TRBJ2-1, with 8 bases identical to TRBD2. Germline V lookup: CDR1 MGHRA, CDR2 YSYEKL. Trimming at V came to 1 base and at J to 7 bases, leaving 9 bases not matched to a gene. The CDR3 is made up of 16 amino acids. CDR3 in DNA: TGCGCCAGCAGCCAAGCGGAGCGGGAGACTCGGAATGAGCAGTTCTTC. Translation: CASSQAERETRNEQFF.

The sample holds many counts of this clonotype. This chain connects TRBV9 to TRBJ2-1; the D gene could be TRBD1 or TRBD2 (5 bases each). V was trimmed by 5 bases and J by 6 bases, leaving 18 bases between them. CDR3 length: 15 residues. Germline values: CDR1 SGDLS, CDR2 YYNGEE. Here the CDR3 DNA reads TGTGCCAGCAGTTTGGTAGGGACGGAATCCAATGAGCAGTTCTTC. Its translation is CASSLVGTESNEQFF.

This clonotype has ten or more counts. The rearrangement links TRBV27 to TRBJ1-6, with D unclear. The V end lost 3 bases, the J end lost 5 bases, and 11 bases lay between the germline ends. This CDR3 is 15 amino acids long. The germline CDR1 and CDR2 sequences are MNHEY and SMNVEV (reference sequence). The CDR3 sequence: CASSFRPPNNSPLHF. The CDR3 bases are TGTGCCAGCAGTTTTCGTCCACCGAATAATTCACCCCTCCACTTT.

The gene calls are TRBV28 and TRBJ1-4, with 7 bases fitting TRBD1. The V and J ends lost 5 bases and 8 bases, in that order; junction bases with no gene match: 8. Germline V gives CDR1 MDHEN, CDR2 SYDVKM. CDR3 size: 14 residues. CDR3 protein: CASSGGDSREKLFF. Written as DNA, the CDR3 is TGTGCCAGCAGTGGGGGGGACAGTCGGGAAAAACTGTTTTTT.

This clonotype was recorded many times. The chain joins TRBV20-1 to TRBJ2-3; 13 nucleotides match TRBD2. CDR1 and CDR2 (germline): DFQATT, SNEGSKA (reference sequence). CDR3 length: 17 amino acids. J lost 1 base, V lost 2 bases, and 6 bases had no gene match. CDR3 region: CSARSRTSGGRTDTQYF. CDR3 DNA sequence: TGCAGTGCTAGAAGTCGGACTAGCGGGGGCCGCACAGATACGCAGTATTTT.

This clonotype was counted a few times. This sequence joins TRBV4-1 and TRBJ1-6; 10 bases line up with TRBD1. Trimming removed 3 bases from V and 4 bases from J; junction bases left unmatched: 0. The V gene's germline CDR1 is MGHRA and CDR2 YSYEKL. This CDR3 contains 15 residues. CDR3 in amino acids: CASSQGQGYNSPLHF. CDR3 DNA sequence: TGCGCCAGCAGCCAGGGACAGGGGTATAATTCACCCCTCCACTTT.

This clonotype has ten or more counts. This chain connects TRBV29-1 to TRBJ2-1; possible D gene TRBD2, 6 bases. V shed 3 bases and J shed 4 bases, with 13 bases lying between them. The CDR3 runs 14 residues. Germline V gene data show CDR1 as SQVTM and CDR2 as ANQGSEA. CDR3 DNA sequence: TGCAGCGTTGACTCGGCGGGATCATACAATGAGCAGTTCTTC. Encoded protein: CSVDSAGSYNEQFF.

The chain is built from TRBV20-1 and TRBJ1-5; D not certain. CDR1 and CDR2 (germline): DFQATT, SNEGSKA (reference sequence). V was cut by 0 bases and J by 2 bases, with 11 bases left in between. The CDR3 covers 15 residues. As DNA, the CDR3 is TGCAGTGCTAGAGATTCAAGGAGGGGCAATCAGCCCCAGCATTTT. Amino acids: CSARDSRRGNQPQHF.

The rearrangement links TRBV19 to TRBJ2-5, with 8 bases aligning to TRBD2. This CDR3 has 16 residues. V gave up 3 bases and J gave up 2 bases; unmatched junction bases: 8. CDR1 is LNHDA, CDR2 SQIVND, per germline (reference sequence). The CDR3 reads CASSIHGGGPQETQYF. CDR3 coding DNA: TGTGCCAGTAGTATTCACGGGGGGGGCCCACAAGAGACCCAGTACTTC.

This clonotype was recorded a few times. The rearrangement links TRBV18 to TRBJ2-1, with 7 bases identical to TRBD1. CDR3 length equals 15 residues. The V gene's germline CDR1 is KGHSH and CDR2 LQKENI. V dropped 2 bases and J dropped 6; count of bases not matched to a gene: 7. In nucleotides, the CDR3 is TGTGCCAGCTCACCAACAGGGGTTCGATTCAATGAGCAGTTCTTC. Translating gives CASSPTGVRFNEQFF.

The rearrangement uses TRBV5-4 and TRBJ1-2; 8 positions agree with TRBD1. Per the germline V gene, CDR1 is SGHNT and CDR2 is YYREEE (reference sequence). The junction had 5 bases not matched to a gene; V was cut back by 0 bases and J by 7 bases. CDR3 length equals 14 residues. CDR3 in amino acids: CASSLDRGAFGYTF. The CDR3 nucleotides read TGTGCCAGCAGCTTGGACAGGGGGGCGTTTGGCTACACCTTC.

This clonotype was picked up many times. The gene calls are TRBV20-1 and TRBJ1-2; the D gene is possibly TRBD1 (6 bases). There are 14 residues in the CDR3. V was clipped by 3 bases and J by 3 bases, with 14 bases between them. Germline CDR1 and CDR2: DFQATT and SNEGSKA (reference sequence). CDR3 in DNA: TGCAGTGCTAGGGCTGACTCAGGGGACTATGGCTACACCTTC. It is translated as CSARADSGDYGYTF.

The gene calls are TRBV20-1 and TRBJ2-7; possible D gene TRBD2, 6 bases. The germline V gene has CDR1 DFQATT and CDR2 SNEGSKA (reference sequence). The CDR3 runs to 14 residues. Deletions cut 2 bases from V and 5 bases from J, with 16 bases between. CDR3 region: CSARHSGPFNEQYF. Written as DNA, the CDR3 is TGCAGTGCTAGACATAGCGGACCATTCAACGAGCAGTACTTC.

This clonotype was seen many times. The chain couples TRBV12-3 or TRBV12-4 to TRBJ1-5; the D gene is possibly TRBD1 (5 bases). Between the trimmed V and J ends, which lost 6 bases and 6 bases, there was a span of 12 bases. The CDR3 has 13 amino acids. In nucleotides, the CDR3 is TGTGCCAGCAGCCGCGGGGCCGGTCAGCCCCAGCATTTT. Translation: CASSRGAGQPQHF.

This clonotype was observed at least ten times. The chain combines TRBV20-1 with TRBJ1-4, with 7 bases identical to TRBD1. After removal of 6 bases from V and 3 bases from J, the junction contained 4 bases not matched to a gene. The germline gives CDR1 DFQATT, CDR2 SNEGSKA (reference sequence). CDR3 length: 13 residues. CDR3 coding DNA: TGCAGTGCAAGACAGGGTTCTAATGAAAAACTGTTTTTT. Its translation is CSARQGSNEKLFF.

This clonotype was counted only a few times. The J gene is TRBJ2-5, the V gene TRBV6-1; D is ambiguous. V was shortened by 2 bases and J by 5 bases, with 9 bases between the two germline ends. CDR3 length: 13 residues. Germline V gene lookup returns CDR1 MNHNS and CDR2 SASEGT. CDR3 residues: CASSETLLETQYF. CDR3 coding DNA: TGTGCCAGCAGTGAAACCTTGCTGGAGACCCAGTACTTC.

The gene calls are TRBV11-2 and TRBJ2-5; perhaps TRBD1 as D (5 bases). Germline-derived CDR1 and CDR2 are SGHAT and FQNNGV. The V gene lost 4 bases and the J gene lost 7 bases, with 19 bases spanning the gap. This CDR3 is 15 amino acids long. In DNA form, the CDR3 reads TGTGCCAGCAGCTCCCATCCGGACACCCTGGGGACCCAGTACTTC. Protein product: CASSSHPDTLGTQYF. Based on the CDR3 plus reference TRBV11-2 and TRBJ2-5, the full variable domain is EAGVAQSPRYKIIEKRQSVAFWCNPISGHATLYWYQQILGQGPKLLIQFQNNGVVDDSQLPKDRFSAERLKGVDSTLKIQPAKLEDSAVYLCASSSHPDTLGTQYFGPGTRLLVL.

V gene TRBV28 combines with J gene TRBJ2-7, with TRBD2 identical over 11 bases. CDR1 and CDR2 (germline): MDHEN, SYDVKM. This CDR3 has 15 amino acids. V was clipped by 5 bases and J by 5 bases; unmatched bases: 8. This CDR3 reads CASSRLLLAGDEQYF. The CDR3 DNA reads as TGTGCCAGCAGTCGACTCCTACTAGCGGGAGACGAGCAGTACTTC. Based on the CDR3 plus reference TRBV28 and TRBJ2-7, the full variable domain is DVKVTQSSRYLVKRTGEKVFLECVQDMDHENMFWYRQDPGLGLRLIYFSYDVKMKEKGDIPEGYSVSREKKERFSLILESASTNQTSMYLCASSRLLLAGDEQYFGPGTRLTVT.

This clonotype appeared a few times. The chain uses TRBV7-9 and TRBJ1-1; D may be TRBD1 (6 bases). The germline gives CDR1 SEHNR, CDR2 FQNEAQ (reference sequence). The V end lost 5 bases, the J end lost 5 bases, and 18 bases lay between the germline ends. The length of the CDR3 is 15 residues. The CDR3 DNA is TGTGCCAGCAGCACGGGCGGGGGGGCCCGGACTGAAGCTTTCTTT. Translating gives CASSTGGGARTEAFF.

The chain recombines TRBV27 with TRBJ1-2; possible D gene TRBD1, 5 bases. There are 14 residues in the CDR3. The V end lost 3 bases, the J end lost 4 bases, and 12 bases lay between the germline ends. Germline V CDR1 and CDR2: MNHEY, SMNVEV (reference sequence). CDR3 DNA: TGTGCCAGCAGTTTCGGGCAGGGCTTCTATGGCTACACCTTC. Encoded protein: CASSFGQGFYGYTF.

This clonotype was seen at least ten times. This sequence joins TRBV12-3 or TRBV12-4 and TRBJ1-5; D unresolved. V was shortened by 2 bases and J by 0 bases, with 11 bases between the two germline ends. CDR3 length equals 16 residues. The CDR3: CASSLRPPDSNQPQHF. DNA of the CDR3: TGTGCCAGCAGTTTACGGCCCCCGGATAGCAATCAGCCCCAGCATTTT.

The gene calls are TRBV20-1 and TRBJ2-4, with 8 bases that match TRBD2. The trim removed 3 bases at V and 0 bases at J, leaving 7 bases unmatched. CDR1 is DFQATT and CDR2 is SNEGSKA in the germline V gene (reference sequence). The CDR3 extends over 16 amino acids. CDR3 bases: TGCAGTGCTAGCGGGGGGGTTGCTCTAGCCAAAAACATTCAGTACTTC. The encoded protein is CSASGGVALAKNIQYF.

This clonotype was counted ten times or more. J is TRBJ1-1 and V is TRBV27, with D possibly TRBD1 on 6 matching bases. Germline lookup yields CDR1 MNHEY and CDR2 SMNVEV (reference sequence). Trimming took off 0 bases at V and 11 bases at J, with 13 bases between the two ends. CDR3 length: 13 residues. CDR3 sequence: CASSLSLGGEAFF. The CDR3 coding sequence is TGTGCCAGCAGTTTATCCCTAGGGGGGGAGGCTTTCTTT.

This clonotype showed up many times. The chain links TRBV2 to TRBJ2-2; D is unclear. There are 12 residues in the CDR3. V was shortened by 7 bases and J by 0 bases, with 3 bases between the two germline ends. The germline V gene encodes CDR1 SNHLY and CDR2 FYNNEI. CDR3 residues: CASTSNTGELFF. In DNA, the CDR3 is TGTGCCAGCACATCGAACACCGGGGAGCTGTTTTTT. Full variable domain (outside the CDR3, taken from reference TRBV2 and TRBJ2-2): EPEVTQTPSHQVTQMGQEVILRCVPISNHLYFYWYRQILGQKVEFLVSFYNNEISEKSEIFDDQFSVERPDGSNFTLKIRSTKLEDSAMYFCASTSNTGELFFGEGSRLTVL.

The gene calls are TRBV20-1 and TRBJ2-7; no reliable D call. Germline values: CDR1 DFQATT, CDR2 SNEGSKA (reference sequence). This CDR3 spans 13 amino acids. V was cut by 3 bases and J by 0 bases, with 9 bases left in between. The CDR3 spells CSARGWSSYEQYF. DNA for the CDR3: TGCAGTGCTAGGGGGTGGAGCTCCTACGAGCAGTACTTC.

CDR3 amino acids: CSASRTQGDSPLHF. CDR3 DNA: TGCAGTGCTAGTAGAACACAGGGGGATTCACCCCTCCACTTT. This chain links TRBV20-1 with TRBJ1-6; the match to TRBD1 covers 8 bases. J lost 8 bases, V lost 3 bases, and 6 bases had no gene match. CDR1 and CDR2 from the germline V gene are DFQATT and SNEGSKA (reference sequence). This CDR3 has 14 residues.

This clonotype was counted only a few times. This sequence joins TRBV10-3 and TRBJ1-1; D is uncertain. CDR1 ENHRY and CDR2 SYGVKD come from the germline V gene. V gave up 0 bases and J gave up 0 bases, with 2 bases separating them. The CDR3 spans 13 residues. In DNA form, the CDR3 reads TGTGCCATCAGTGAGTCGATGAACACTGAAGCTTTCTTT. Its translation is CAISESMNTEAFF.

The table lists this clonotype with many counts. The rearrangement links TRBV18 to TRBJ1-3; no firm D call. V gave up 1 base and J gave up 2 bases, with 9 bases separating them. CDR3 length: 15 amino acids. Germline V CDR1 and CDR2: KGHSH, LQKENI. The CDR3 region has the DNA TGTGCCAGCTCACCACGGGCGGAGACTGGAAACACCATATATTTT. This encodes CASSPRAETGNTIYF.

This clonotype was counted ten times or more. The rearrangement links TRBV12-3 or TRBV12-4 to TRBJ2-7; 13 bases are a match to TRBD2. J gave up 7 bases and V 6 bases, and 21 bases lay outside the gene matches. The CDR3 is 19 amino acids. DNA of the CDR3: TGTGCCAGCAGGGAGGACGGGACTAGCGGGAAGGGGATATTTTCGGAGCAGTACTTC. Translated, it gives CASREDGTSGKGIFSEQYF.